This TCR beta chain was identified during a study of Tregs in tolerant kidney transplant recipients. In the study overall: A roughly three-day belatacept mixed lymphocyte reaction, sometimes plus 5-day graft donor restimulation, preceded CD4+CD25+CD127- sorting.

Concerning this clone: Antigen unknown.

This CDR3 comprises 14 residues. The germline V gene encodes CDR1 SNHLY and CDR2 FYNNEI. Trimming shortened V by 4 bases and J by 6 bases, and 10 bases separated the two germline ends. Clones were sequenced by immunoSEQ multiplex PCR, and TCRdb holds only the in-frame ones, with some missing. The repertoire consists of just over 30,000 clones, with 82% occurring once and the leading ten covering more than 2%. Sequenced: Tregs from blood cultured with allogeneic cells. The clonotype originates from a human donor in good health. J is TRBJ1-6 and V is TRBV2; D remains ambiguous. The CDR3 region is CASSAEESNSPLHF. CDR3 sequence (DNA): TGTGCCAGCAGTGCGGAGGAAAGTAATTCACCCCTCCACTTT.